What follows describes a single T cell receptor (beta chain). Antigen specificity is unknown. This sample stems from a study of cytomegalovirus exposure and HLA in healthy donors. Study-wide results and caveats: Prior analysis indicated that the majority of TCR beta V segments exhibited productivity approximately 90% or approximately 30% of the time. Accurate prediction of most subjects' HLA-A and HLA-B alleles from TCR beta sequences was reported.

Primers included in the PCR were 60 Vbeta and 13 Jbeta primers. In the source study's methods: Tens of millions of unique TCR beta chains, 9.5 million to 14 million shared, were counted in a later analysis. Sequencing used immunoSEQ multiplex PCR; TCRdb keeps in-frame clones, though not all of them. V and J calls and clone size come straight from that table; D and trimming were deduced from the DNA. The table has fewer than 120,000 clones, about 86% seen once. Germline V gene lookup returns CDR1 SNHLY and CDR2 FYNNEI. The V gene lost 7 bases and the J gene lost 0 bases, with 18 bases spanning the gap. The CDR3 spans 16 residues.

The receptor was isolated from a man aged 35 to 55 in good health and CMV-seronegative. Sequenced sample: PBMCs. This chain joins TRBV2 and TRBJ1-1, with a tentative D call TRBD1 (5 bases). The DNA for the CDR3 is TGTGCCAGCAATCCTCCCGGCCAGGGATTGAACACTGAAGCTTTCTTT. Translation gives CASNPPGQGLNTEAFF.